Included here is one T cell receptor (beta chain) sequence, with context. No cognate antigen has been identified for it. Base qualities were left out, and no much larger clone turns up one base away. Its CDR3 holds 16 amino acids, cysteine through phenylalanine. The kept DNA is CDR3 alone, 48 bases in frame from the first base. CDR1 and CDR2, looked up from the germline V gene (reference sequence), are MNHEY and SMNVEV. V is reduced by 6 bases and J by 2 bases, leaving a spacing of 20 bases between them. Library creation used PCR. DNA from cultured CD4+ T cells was subjected to TCR sequencing with the Oncomine TCR Beta short-read assay at the Johns Hopkins FTIC core. The QIAamp micro DNA kit was used to extract genomic DNA from the cultured CD4+ T cells. Oncomine TCR Beta libraries made from cultured CD4+ T cells were pooled using unique dual indexes and sequenced on an Illumina iSeq 100. Regarding the original processing steps: Non-productive sequences were removed, and CDR3s that did not start with C, did not end with F or W, or were shorter than 7 amino acids were discarded. Antigen-specific clonotypes were identified using the MANAFEST web application through comparison of peptide-stimulated wells with reference and other culture wells. An FDR below 0.05, an odds ratio above 5, and a productive frequency above 0.1% in at least two of three replicate wells were required for clones to be considered positive. Clonotypes that were significantly expanded in both SARS-CoV-2 spike wells and at least one common cold coronavirus spike condition were defined as cross-reactive. Similarity between CDR3 sequences was evaluated in R version 3.6.1 using Levenshtein distances (stringdist) and unrooted phylogenetic trees (ape). TCRdb passed the public sequencing reads through fastp at Q25 and MiXCR, retaining productive beta sequences. Records with the same CDR3 protein are collapsed into one entry carrying the most frequent genes and DNA. V and J calls and clone size were set by TCRdb, not the authors. The sample data list some 13,000 distinct CDR3 sequences, and around 30% of these were observed just once. The top ten clonotypes cover roughly an eighth of the sample.

This sample was included in a study of vaccination and CD4 T cells after COVID-19 (dated by TCRdb to between 2021 and 2023). With respect to the entire study: Convalescent patients had a positive SARS-CoV-2 result on nasal swab PCR, and of these patients, some ten had mild disease and one had severe disease. The convalescent cohort comprised six males and four females, including two Hispanic individuals, seven Caucasians, two Asians and one multiracial person. Each participant got two doses of either the Pfizer-BioNTech BNT162b2 vaccine (n=8) or the Moderna mRNA-1273 vaccine (n=2). Post-COVID blood samples were collected from convalescent patients a median of around 100 days after diagnosis, with a range of roughly 30 to 161 days. The time from the second vaccine dose to post-vaccine blood sampling had a median of 72 days and ranged from roughly 12 to 241 days. The cultures were stimulated with overlapping spike peptide pools from SARS-CoV-2 and from the common cold coronaviruses HCoV-NL63, HCoV-OC43 and HCoV-229E. In control cultures, a CEFX viral epitope pool was used as positive control, an HIV-1 Nef peptide pool was used as negative control, or no peptide was added. In approximately eleven COVID-19 convalescent patients and several infection-naive healthy vaccine recipients, the spike-specific CD4+ TCR repertoire before mRNA vaccination was compared with the repertoire after mRNA vaccination. General findings and caveats noted by the study authors: An increase in the median number of SARS-CoV-2-reactive clonotypes from approximately 20 after infection to 35 to 40 after vaccination was observed, but the change was not found to be significant. Of the vaccine-specific clones in convalescent patients, 304 of 307, or nearly all, reacted only to SARS-CoV-2 spike and did not cross-react with common cold coronaviruses. Among the post-vaccine SARS-CoV-2-reactive clones in convalescent patients, a median 86.3% showed up only after vaccination, which suggests vaccine-specific priming. Relatively few convalescent patients were included in the study, and early timepoints after natural infection were not analyzed.

Reading the label with the study, this specimen's treatment or condition is: roughly ten-day PBMC culture with coronavirus spike peptide pools or control peptides (ViraFEST assay). The study used the ViraFEST assay, which expanded antigen-specific T cells with peptide pools and then identified expanded clonotypes by TCR sequencing. The convalescent patients' positive SARS-CoV-2 PCR tests were from March to December 2020, which was before the Alpha, Beta and Delta variants emerged in the United States. Each well held under 2.5 million PBMCs cultured in IMDM containing roughly 5.5% human AB serum and approximately 9.8 IU/ml IL-2, with 8.5 to 10 ug/ml peptide pools added. On days 3 and 7, half of the culture medium was replaced with fresh IL-2-containing medium. Once the cells had been in culture for about 10 days, the EasySep CD4+ T cell isolation kit was used to isolate CD4+ T cells by negative selection. Ficoll-Paque Plus gradient centrifugation was used to isolate PBMCs from whole blood, and the isolated PBMCs were then either used fresh or cryopreserved at -140C. In general, triplicate wells were set up for every culture condition.

The receptor was isolated from a human donor who had recovered from COVID-19. Sequencing was done on a sample of CD4+ T cells from blood, cultured in vitro. Here the chain combines TRBV27 and TRBJ2-7; TRBD2 is possibly the D segment (7 matching bases). The sequence in DNA is TGTGCCAGCAGCCGACGTAGAGGGGGGGGTACCTACGAGCAGTACTTC. Its translation reads: CASSRRRGGGTYEQYF.